These 25 T cell receptor beta chains came from one sample sequenced in a study of cytomegalovirus exposure and HLA in healthy donors. Generated by immunoSEQ multiplex PCR, the TCRdb table keeps only in-frame clones and is missing some. The profile covers around 150,000 clones, with roughly 95% appearing a single time and approximately 0.97% taken by the ten largest. Sequencing was performed on PBMCs. These receptors were collected from a woman between 18 and 30 years old in good health and CMV-seronegative.

The chain has TRBV21-1 and TRBJ1-2; the table's D call of TRBD1 was not tested on the DNA. TRBV21-1 is termed a pseudogene. This CDR3 is built from 15 residues. The chain's CDR3 is CASSTLGTTNYGYTF. CDR3 in DNA: TGTGCCAGCAGCACCCTGGGGACAACTAACTATGGCTACACCTTC.

The chain carries TRBV2 and TRBJ1-2; possible D gene TRBD1, 6 bases. The CDR3 has 14 amino acids. Germline V CDR1 and CDR2: SNHLY, FYNNEI. V lost 5 bases and J 4 bases, leaving 14 bases between the germline ends. The CDR3 region is CASSNEQGSYGYTF. The CDR3 coding sequence is TGTGCCAGCAGTAACGAGCAGGGGTCCTATGGCTACACCTTC. The full variable domain, with the rest looked up from reference TRBV2 and TRBJ1-2, is EPEVTQTPSHQVTQMGQEVILRCVPISNHLYFYWYRQILGQKVEFLVSFYNNEISEKSEIFDDQFSVERPDGSNFTLKIRSTKLEDSAMYFCASSNEQGSYGYTFGSGTRLTVV.

The chain employs TRBV7-9 and TRBJ2-7, with a possible D match to TRBD2 (6 bases). CDR1 SEHNR and CDR2 FQNEAQ come from the germline V gene (reference sequence). This CDR3 is 15 amino acids long. Trimming shortened V by 5 bases and J by 0 bases, and 14 bases separated the two germline ends. The CDR3: CASSPIGGSSYEQYF. CDR3 in DNA: TGTGCCAGCAGCCCGATTGGGGGGAGCTCCTACGAGCAGTACTTC.

The chain uses TRBV25-1 and TRBJ1-4; tentatively, D is TRBD1 (6 bases). V dropped 2 bases and J dropped 8 bases, with 9 bases sitting between them. CDR1 MGHDK and CDR2 SYGVNS come from the germline V gene. The CDR3 loop spans 13 amino acids. The CDR3 nucleotides read TGTGCCAGCAGTGAACCGCAGGGGGAAAAACTGTTTTTT. It is translated as CASSEPQGEKLFF.

This rearrangement joins TRBV10-3 to TRBJ1-2; no clear D. CDR1 ENHRY and CDR2 SYGVKD come from the germline V gene. This CDR3 has 11 residues. Trimming left V 4 bases short and J 8 bases short, with 8 bases between. The CDR3 protein is CAISGTQGYTF. CDR3 DNA: TGTGCCATCAGTGGTACCCAGGGCTACACCTTC.

V usage is TRBV10-3 and J usage is TRBJ2-5; TRBD2 aligns across 11 bases. Germline CDR1 ENHRY, CDR2 SYGVKD. The CDR3 has 15 residues. Germline trimming cut 5 bases from V and 2 bases from J; bases unmatched to any gene: 4. The CDR3 reads CAISSTSGEQETQYF. In DNA, the CDR3 is TGTGCCATCAGTTCGACTAGCGGGGAACAAGAGACCCAGTACTTC.

The genes are TRBV7-9 and TRBJ2-5; a possible D gene is TRBD1 (6 bases). This CDR3 spans 14 amino acids. The germline V gene encodes CDR1 SEHNR and CDR2 FQNEAQ (reference sequence). V lost 1 base, J lost 3 bases, and 9 bases lay in between. CDR3 nucleotides: TGTGCCAGCAGCTTAGGGCAGGGGAAAGAGACCCAGTACTTC. Protein product: CASSLGQGKETQYF.

V usage is TRBV30 and J usage is TRBJ2-7; D remains unclear. Germline CDR1 is GTSNPN and CDR2 is SVGIG (reference sequence). CDR3 length equals 11 residues. Trimming pared 2 bases from V and 4 bases from J, leaving 6 bases between. The CDR3 DNA reads TGTGCCTGGAGTTCGGGTTACGAGCAGTACTTC. Residues: CAWSSGYEQYF. Drawing the rest from reference TRBV30 and TRBJ2-7, the complete variable domain is SQTIHQWPATLVQPVGSPLSLECTVEGTSNPNLYWYRQAAGRGLQLLFYSVGIGQISSEVPQNLSASRPQDRQFILSSKKLLLSDSGFYLCAWSSGYEQYFGPGTRLTVT.

The chain employs TRBV27 and TRBJ2-3; D unresolved. The V end lost 8 bases, the J end lost 4 bases, and 16 bases lay between the germline ends. CDR1 is MNHEY and CDR2 is SMNVEV in the germline V gene (reference sequence). The CDR3 is 14 residues long. The CDR3 spells CASHNGVRADTQYF. The CDR3 coding sequence is TGTGCCAGCCACAACGGCGTCCGGGCAGATACGCAGTATTTT.

The rearrangement links TRBV6-4 to TRBJ1-5; tentatively, D is TRBD1 (6 bases). The CDR3 runs 18 residues. V lost 8 bases and J lost 0, with 23 bases in between. CDR1 is MRHNA, CDR2 SNTAGT, per germline. The CDR3 reads CASPDGGRVEDSNQPQHF. The CDR3 DNA is TGTGCCAGCCCCGACGGGGGGCGGGTGGAGGATAGCAATCAGCCCCAGCATTTT.

The J gene is TRBJ2-7, the V gene TRBV11-3, with D maybe TRBD1 (5 bases). This CDR3 has 15 amino acids. V was cut by 7 bases and J by 5 bases, with 21 bases left in between. Germline V lookup: CDR1 SGHNT, CDR2 YENEEA. CDR3 amino acids: CASNTDSLKGNEQYF. The CDR3, as DNA: TGTGCCAGCAATACAGACAGCCTGAAAGGTAACGAGCAGTACTTC.

J is TRBJ1-1 and V is TRBV7-8, with a tentative D call TRBD1 (6 bases). The CDR3 length is 14 residues. Germline V gives CDR1 SGHVS, CDR2 FQNEAQ. V was pared by 5 bases and J by 4 bases, with 14 bases between. CDR3 nucleotides: TGTGCCAGCAGCGCCCAAACAGGGTCCACTGAAGCTTTCTTT. This encodes CASSAQTGSTEAFF. The variable domain in full, with the rest retrieved from reference TRBV7-8 and TRBJ1-1, is GAGVSQSPRYKVAKRGQDVALRCDPISGHVSLFWYQQALGQGPEFLTYFQNEAQLDKSGLPSDRFFAERPEGSVSTLKIQRTQQEDSAVYLCASSAQTGSTEAFFGQGTRLTVV.

The V gene is TRBV4-3, the J gene TRBJ1-5; 7 bases map to TRBD1. CDR1 and CDR2 from the germline V gene are LGHNA and YSLEER. V shed 0 bases, J shed 3 bases, and the junction held 5 bases outside the gene matches. This CDR3 spans 16 amino acids. The CDR3 loop is CASSQELDRSNQPQHF. As DNA, the CDR3 is TGCGCCAGCAGCCAAGAGCTGGACAGGTCCAATCAGCCCCAGCATTTT.

J is TRBJ2-7 and V is TRBV18; D is unclear. Trimming cost V 3 bases and J 1 base, with 7 bases left between them. CDR1 and CDR2 (germline): KGHSH, LQKENI. CDR3 length: 13 residues. For the CDR3, the DNA is TGTGCCAGCTCACCCCCACAGTCCTACGAGCAGTACTTC. Encoded protein: CASSPPQSYEQYF. Supplemented by reference TRBV18 and TRBJ2-7, the full variable domain reads NAGVMQNPRHLVRRRGQEARLRCSPMKGHSHVYWYRQLPEEGLKFMVYLQKENIIDESGMPKERFSAEFPKEGPSILRIQQVVRGDSAAYFCASSPPQSYEQYFGPGTRLTVT.

J is TRBJ1-5 and V is TRBV10-3, with D perhaps matching TRBD1 (6 bases). From germline, CDR1 is ENHRY and CDR2 SYGVKD. The CDR3 is 16 amino acids. V lost 6 bases and J lost 3, with 18 bases in between. DNA for the CDR3: TGTGCCATCAGCACTCCTCGGACAGACCACAATCAGCCCCAGCATTTT. It encodes CAISTPRTDHNQPQHF.

This clone was counted once. This chain connects TRBV18 to TRBJ2-2; the match to TRBD1 covers 8 bases. V shed 4 bases, J shed 3 bases, and the junction held 7 bases outside the gene matches. Germline-derived CDR1 and CDR2 are KGHSH and LQKENI. The CDR3 is 16 residues long. CDR3 residues: CASSLTGTGDTGELFF. CDR3 sequence (DNA): TGTGCCAGCTCACTCACCGGGACAGGAGACACCGGGGAGCTGTTTTTT.

The chain couples TRBV5-1 to TRBJ2-3; 7 bases are a match to TRBD2. The CDR3 length is 16 residues. Germline V gene lookup returns CDR1 SGHRS and CDR2 YFSETQ. V lost 2 bases to trimming and J lost 3 bases; unmatched junction nucleotides: 9. DNA of the CDR3: TGCGCCAGCAGCTTCGGGGACTACCGAAAAACAGATACGCAGTATTTT. Protein: CASSFGDYRKTDTQYF.

The V gene is TRBV7-2, the J gene TRBJ1-4; 12 bases agree with TRBD1. CDR1 and CDR2 (germline): SGHTA, FQGNSA. The CDR3 runs to 17 residues. J was trimmed by 6 bases and V by 0 bases; bases with no gene match: 5. CDR3 loop: CASSLAGTGGEDEKLFF. The CDR3 nucleotides are TGTGCCAGCAGCTTAGCTGGGACAGGGGGCGAGGATGAAAAACTGTTTTTT.

The CDR3 DNA is TGCGCCAGCAGCAACCCAGATGCAGGGGATAATGAAAAACTGTTTTTT. Protein: CASSNPDAGDNEKLFF. This rearrangement joins TRBV5-1 to TRBJ1-4, with D maybe TRBD1 (6 bases). This CDR3 has 16 residues. Trimming took off 4 bases at V and 4 bases at J, with 17 bases between the two ends. The V gene's germline CDR1 is SGHRS and CDR2 YFSETQ.

The J gene is TRBJ2-2, the V gene TRBV10-3; 11 bases are a match to TRBD1. Unmatched junction bases numbered 3, after V lost 2 bases and J lost 4 bases. Germline assignment: CDR1 ENHRY and CDR2 SYGVKD. The CDR3 is 16 residues long. The CDR3 DNA is TGTGCCATCAGTGAGGGACAGGGGGCGGTCACCGGGGAGCTGTTTTTT. It is translated as CAISEGQGAVTGELFF.

The V gene is TRBV6-5, the J gene TRBJ2-5; 9 bases match TRBD2. The ends lost 10 bases at V and 4 bases at J; junction bases unmatched: 7. This CDR3 has 13 residues. Germline CDR1 is MNHEY and CDR2 is SVGAGI. As DNA, the CDR3 is TGTGCCACCCAAGCGGGGGGTCGAGAGACCCAGTACTTC. Protein product: CATQAGGRETQYF.

V and J are TRBV11-3 and TRBJ2-7; tentatively, D is TRBD2 (6 bases). V dropped 4 bases and J dropped 2 bases, with 15 bases sitting between them. CDR3 length: 15 amino acids. Germline lookup yields CDR1 SGHNT and CDR2 YENEEA. The CDR3 DNA follows: TGTGCCAGCAGCTCCCCCGGCGGGGTCACCTACGAGCAGTACTTC. As protein: CASSSPGGVTYEQYF.

The V call is TRBV30, the J call TRBJ1-4; 9 bases map to TRBD1. Germline V gives CDR1 GTSNPN, CDR2 SVGIG (reference sequence). The CDR3 loop spans 11 amino acids. V lost 2 bases and J lost 16; bases outside the gene matches: 5. Here the CDR3 DNA reads TGTGCCTGGAGTCCAGGGACAGGGTGGTTTTTT. Its protein is CAWSPGTGWFF.

The chain couples TRBV6-5 to TRBJ1-1, with a possible D match to TRBD1 (5 bases). CDR3 size: 13 residues. Trimming removed 3 bases from V and 6 bases from J, with 11 bases in between. CDR1 and CDR2 from the germline V gene are MNHEY and SVGAGI. For the CDR3, the DNA is TGTGCCAGCAGTTATAAGCGGGGGTCTGAAGCTTTCTTT. Encoded protein: CASSYKRGSEAFF.

The chain employs TRBV6-5 and TRBJ2-7, with 10 bases lining up with TRBD1. Unmatched junction bases numbered 8, after V lost 6 bases and J lost 6 bases. The CDR3 is made up of 14 amino acids. Germline CDR1 MNHEY, CDR2 SVGAGI. The CDR3: CASRGTGESSEQYF. The CDR3 DNA reads TGTGCCAGCAGAGGGACAGGGGAGTCGTCCGAGCAGTACTTC.